Following are 14 T cell receptor beta chains from one sample sequenced in a study of T cell responses to AZD1222 COVID-19 vaccine. Sequenced by immunoSEQ multiplex PCR; TCRdb stores in-frame clones only, minus some. The table records around 150,000 clones, roughly 92% of them present only once. Material: peripheral blood, obtained on day 0 of AZD1222 vaccination. Receptors originate from an adult in good health.

The V call is TRBV2, the J call TRBJ1-5; D uncertain. Per germline, CDR1 SNHLY and CDR2 FYNNEI. Trimming left V 6 bases short and J 0 bases short, with 3 bases between. CDR3 length equals 12 residues. The CDR3 here is CASRFSNQPQHF. Here the CDR3 DNA reads TGTGCCAGCAGATTTAGCAATCAGCCCCAGCATTTT. The complete variable domain, with remaining parts taken from reference TRBV2 and TRBJ1-5, reads EPEVTQTPSHQVTQMGQEVILRCVPISNHLYFYWYRQILGQKVEFLVSFYNNEISEKSEIFDDQFSVERPDGSNFTLKIRSTKLEDSAMYFCASRFSNQPQHFGDGTRLSIL.

This chain connects TRBV7-9 to TRBJ1-2, with 10 bases identical to TRBD1. The trim removed 10 bases at V and 2 bases at J, leaving 10 bases unmatched. The CDR3 consists of 15 residues. The germline V gene encodes CDR1 SEHNR and CDR2 FQNEAQ (reference sequence). The CDR3 nucleotides read TGTGCCACGTCCCGGGGACAGGGGAGAAACTATGGCTACACCTTC. It yields the protein CATSRGQGRNYGYTF. Full variable domain (rest looked up from reference TRBV7-9 and TRBJ1-2): DTGVSQNPRHKITKRGQNVTFRCDPISEHNRLYWYRQTLGQGPEFLTYFQNEAQLEKSRLLSDRFSAERPKGSFSTLEIQRTEQGDSAMYLCATSRGQGRNYGYTFGSGTRLTVV.

This clone turned up a few times. The chain combines TRBV12-3 or TRBV12-4 with TRBJ2-1; D remains unclear. The V end lost 7 bases, the J end lost 0 bases, and 7 bases lay between the germline ends. This CDR3 is 13 amino acids long. CDR3 loop: CASTDGSYNEQFF. DNA for the CDR3: TGTGCCAGCACCGACGGCTCCTACAATGAGCAGTTCTTC.

The rearrangement uses TRBV6-4 and TRBJ2-3; 9 bases match TRBD2. This CDR3 is 19 amino acids long. Trimming took 3 bases from V and 5 from J; bases not matched to a gene: 18. Germline lookup yields CDR1 MRHNA and CDR2 SNTAGT. CDR3 coding DNA: TGTGCCAGCAGTGAGGAGGCGCTTCGGGCTAGCGGGAACGTAGATACGCAGTATTTT. Translated: CASSEEALRASGNVDTQYF.

The chain carries TRBV28 and TRBJ2-7; D gene unclear. The CDR3 spans 11 residues. Per the germline V gene, CDR1 is MDHEN and CDR2 is SYDVKM. V gave up 6 bases and J gave up 7 bases, with 10 bases separating them. This CDR3 reads CASRRLGEQYF. The CDR3 DNA follows: TGTGCCAGCAGGCGGCTAGGAGAGCAGTACTTC.

The V gene is TRBV19, the J gene TRBJ1-1, with D uncertain. This CDR3 has 15 amino acids. CDR1 and CDR2 from the germline V gene are LNHDA and SQIVND (reference sequence). Trimming pared 0 bases from V and 6 bases from J, leaving 14 bases between. Written as DNA, the CDR3 is TGTGCCAGTAGTATAGAGGCAGGCCGAACGGCTGAAGCTTTCTTT. It yields the protein CASSIEAGRTAEAFF.

The chain is built from TRBV5-1 and TRBJ2-2; D uncertain. Between the trimmed V and J ends, which lost 0 bases and 3 bases, there was a span of 9 bases. Germline values: CDR1 SGHRS, CDR2 YFSETQ. The CDR3 sequence is 15 residues long. CDR3 sequence reads: CASSLALTYTGELFF. The CDR3 DNA is TGCGCCAGCAGCTTGGCCTTAACCTACACCGGGGAGCTGTTTTTT.

The J gene is TRBJ2-7, the V gene TRBV28, with 11 bases matching TRBD1. Germline CDR1 MDHEN, CDR2 SYDVKM. This CDR3 spans 14 amino acids. Trimming at V came to 4 bases and at J to 6 bases, leaving 5 bases not matched to a gene. Here the CDR3 DNA reads TGTGCCAGCAGTTCAACGGGACAGGGGGTCGAGCAGTACTTC. Translating it yields CASSSTGQGVEQYF.

V usage is TRBV19 and J usage is TRBJ2-1, with D maybe TRBD2 (6 bases). The V end was cut by 4 bases, the J end by 12 bases, with 22 bases between. The germline V gene encodes CDR1 LNHDA and CDR2 SQIVND (reference sequence). This CDR3 spans 15 amino acids. CDR3 protein: CASSTPGVTGFWQFF. The CDR3 region has the DNA TGTGCCAGTAGTACCCCGGGGGTTACGGGGTTTTGGCAGTTCTTC.

This clone was seen once. J is TRBJ1-4 and V is TRBV19; D remains unclear. Germline-derived CDR1 and CDR2 are LNHDA and SQIVND (reference sequence). Trimming cost V 0 bases and J 7 bases, with 6 bases left between them. The CDR3 is 13 amino acids. CDR3 DNA sequence: TGTGCCAGTAGTATAGATCGCGGTGAAAAACTGTTTTTT. It codes for CASSIDRGEKLFF. The full variable domain, completed using reference TRBV19 and TRBJ1-4, is DGGITQSPKYLFRKEGQNVTLSCEQNLNHDAMYWYRQDPGQGLRLIYYSQIVNDFQKGDIAEGYSVSREKKESFPLTVTSAQKNPTAFYLCASSIDRGEKLFFGSGTQLSVL.

The V call is TRBV28, the J call TRBJ2-7; 10 bases match TRBD1. The germline V gene encodes CDR1 MDHEN and CDR2 SYDVKM. The trim removed 5 bases at V and 6 bases at J, leaving 4 bases unmatched. This CDR3 has 13 amino acids. The CDR3 DNA sequence: TGTGCCAGCAGTCCCCGGGACAGGGGCGAGCAGTACTTC. It is translated as CASSPRDRGEQYF.

The gene calls are TRBV29-1 and TRBJ1-2; weak D call: TRBD1 (5 bases). The CDR3 runs 12 residues. The V end lost 7 bases, the J end lost 11 bases, and 20 bases lay between the germline ends. The germline CDR1 and CDR2 sequences are SQVTM and ANQGSEA. The CDR3 DNA follows: TGCAGCGGCCGGGACCCCAAATGGGGGTACACCTTC. Protein: CSGRDPKWGYTF.

This clone was seen only once. The chain carries TRBV6-1 and TRBJ1-1; no definite D call. The CDR3 extends over 14 amino acids. Germline V gives CDR1 MNHNS, CDR2 SASEGT. The V end was cut by 3 bases, the J end by 5 bases, with 13 bases between. CDR3 DNA sequence: TGTGCCAGCAGTGAGCGGGGTAGGGTGACTGAAGCTTTCTTT. It encodes CASSERGRVTEAFF.

The V call is TRBV28, the J call TRBJ1-2; maybe TRBD1 (5 bases). This CDR3 has 16 residues. Germline V gene lookup returns CDR1 MDHEN and CDR2 SYDVKM. Deletions cut 4 bases from V and 4 bases from J, with 19 bases between. DNA for the CDR3: TGTGCCAGCAGTTCTCGGGGCGTTTCGCCCTTCTATGGCTACACCTTC. The encoded protein is CASSSRGVSPFYGYTF.